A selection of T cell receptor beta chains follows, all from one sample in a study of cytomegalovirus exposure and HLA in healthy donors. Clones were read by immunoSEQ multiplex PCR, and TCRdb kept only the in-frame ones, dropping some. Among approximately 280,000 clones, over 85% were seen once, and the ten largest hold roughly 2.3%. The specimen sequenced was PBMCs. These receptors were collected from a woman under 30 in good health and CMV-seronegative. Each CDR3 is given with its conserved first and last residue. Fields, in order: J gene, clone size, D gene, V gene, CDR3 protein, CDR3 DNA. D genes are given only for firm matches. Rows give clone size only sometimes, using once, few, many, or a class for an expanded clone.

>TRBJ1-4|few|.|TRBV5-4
CASSLAAGTNEKLFF
TGTGCCAGCAGCTTGGCAGCAGGGACTAATGAAAAACTGTTTTTT
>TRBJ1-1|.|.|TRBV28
CASSWGTGIGAEAFF
TGTGCCAGCAGCTGGGGAACAGGGATAGGCGCTGAAGCTTTCTTT
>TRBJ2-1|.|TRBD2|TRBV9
CASSEKFGGYNEQFF
TGTGCCAGCAGCGAGAAGTTCGGGGGGTACAATGAGCAGTTCTTC
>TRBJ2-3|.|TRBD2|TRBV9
CASSPPGTSGTDTQYF
TGTGCCAGCAGCCCACCGGGGACTAGCGGCACAGATACGCAGTATTTT
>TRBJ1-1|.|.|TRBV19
CASSITAITEAFF
TGTGCCAGTAGTATAACCGCTATCACTGAAGCTTTCTTT
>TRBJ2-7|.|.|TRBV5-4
CASRRDSYEQYF
TGTGCCAGCAGGCGGGATTCCTACGAGCAGTACTTC
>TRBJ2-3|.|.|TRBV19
CASSRPLTAGLSTDTQYF
TGTGCCAGTAGTAGGCCCCTGACCGCGGGACTCAGCACAGATACGCAGTATTTT
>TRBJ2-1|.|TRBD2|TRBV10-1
CASSDLAGGPSEQFF
TGCGCCAGCAGTGATTTAGCGGGGGGGCCTAGTGAGCAGTTCTTC
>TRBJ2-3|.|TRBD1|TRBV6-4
CASSDGQATDTQYF
TGTGCCAGCAGTGACGGACAGGCTACAGATACGCAGTATTTT
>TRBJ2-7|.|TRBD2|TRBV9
CASSVEAGGRSYEQYF
TGTGCCAGCAGCGTAGAGGCGGGGGGACGATCCTACGAGCAGTACTTC
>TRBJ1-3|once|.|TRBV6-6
CASSYFIRNTIYF
TGTGCCAGCAGTTACTTTATAAGAAACACCATATATTTT
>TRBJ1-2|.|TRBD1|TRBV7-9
CASSSGTVYGYTF
TGTGCCAGCAGCTCTGGGACAGTCTATGGCTACACCTTC
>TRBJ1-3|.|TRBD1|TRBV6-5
CASSYGGQGNTIYF
TGTGCCAGCAGTTACGGGGGACAGGGAAACACCATATATTTT
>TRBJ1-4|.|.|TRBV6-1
CASSEQSSGKLFF
TGTGCCAGCAGTGAACAATCTTCGGGAAAACTGTTTTTT
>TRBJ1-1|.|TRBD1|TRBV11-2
CASSFLQGRQTEAFF
TGTGCCAGCAGCTTCTTACAGGGGAGACAGACTGAAGCTTTCTTT
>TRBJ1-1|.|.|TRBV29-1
CSVVTGQGQMNTEAFF
TGCAGCGTGGTTACAGGGCAGGGTCAAATGAACACTGAAGCTTTCTTT
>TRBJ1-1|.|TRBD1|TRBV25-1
CASRPETTGGFGEAFF
TGTGCCAGCAGGCCTGAGACAACAGGGGGCTTTGGCGAAGCTTTCTTT
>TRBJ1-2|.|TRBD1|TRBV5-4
CASSYAGTGVYGYTF
TGTGCCAGCAGCTATGCCGGGACAGGGGTTTATGGCTACACCTTC
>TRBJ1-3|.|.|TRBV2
CATHQGNGNTIYF
TGTGCCACCCATCAGGGTAATGGAAACACCATATATTTT
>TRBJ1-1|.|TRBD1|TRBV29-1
CSARQGLNTEAFF
TGCAGCGCCCGACAGGGATTGAACACTGAAGCTTTCTTT
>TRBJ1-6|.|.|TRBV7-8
CASSLSGRAGSSYNSPLHF
TGTGCCAGCAGCTTATCAGGGCGCGCAGGAAGCTCCTATAATTCACCCCTCCACTTT
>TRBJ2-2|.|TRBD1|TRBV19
CASSPHRDRIWTGELFF
TGTGCCAGTAGCCCCCACCGGGACAGGATATGGACCGGGGAGCTGTTTTTT
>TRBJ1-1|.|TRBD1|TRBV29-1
CRGQGNTEAFF
TGCAGGGGACAGGGTAACACTGAAGCTTTCTTT
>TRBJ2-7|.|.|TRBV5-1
CASSPGASDSYEQYF
TGCGCCAGCAGTCCCGGGGCTAGCGATTCCTACGAGCAGTACTTC
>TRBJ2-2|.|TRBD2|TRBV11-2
CASSLASGAPRTGELFF
TGTGCCAGCAGCTTAGCTAGCGGGGCCCCGAGGACCGGGGAGCTGTTTTTT
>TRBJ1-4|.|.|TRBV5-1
CASSLGTGKEKLFF
TGCGCCAGCAGCTTAGGCACAGGGAAGGAAAAACTGTTTTTT
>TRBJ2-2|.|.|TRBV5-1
CASSLGQNTGELFF
TGCGCCAGCAGCTTGGGACAAAACACCGGGGAGCTGTTTTTT
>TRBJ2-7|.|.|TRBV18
CASSPQGEPYEQYF
TGTGCCAGCTCACCACAGGGGGAGCCCTACGAGCAGTACTTC
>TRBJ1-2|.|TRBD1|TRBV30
CAWNTGVGVYGYTF
TGTGCCTGGAACACAGGGGTCGGAGTTTATGGCTACACCTTC
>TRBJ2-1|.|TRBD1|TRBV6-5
CASSYSATGGMMQFF
TGTGCCAGCAGTTACTCGGCTACAGGGGGCATGATGCAGTTCTTC
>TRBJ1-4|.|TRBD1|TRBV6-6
CASSLATGGDEKLFF
TGTGCCAGCAGCCTTGCGACAGGGGGGGATGAAAAACTGTTTTTT
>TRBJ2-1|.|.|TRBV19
CASSLRNEQFF
TGTGCCAGTAGTCTTAGAAATGAGCAGTTCTTC
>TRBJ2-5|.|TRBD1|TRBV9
CASSADRGTVKETQYF
TGTGCCAGCAGCGCCGACAGGGGGACAGTAAAAGAGACCCAGTACTTC
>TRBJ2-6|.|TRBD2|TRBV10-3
CAISEGTSGSSGANVLTF
TGTGCCATCAGTGAGGGGACTAGCGGAAGCTCTGGGGCCAACGTCCTGACTTTC
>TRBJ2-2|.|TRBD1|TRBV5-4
CASSDRGRTGELFF
TGTGCCAGCAGCGACAGGGGACGGACCGGGGAGCTGTTTTTT
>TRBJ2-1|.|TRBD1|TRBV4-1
CASSQPTGVPRNEQFF
TGCGCCAGCAGCCAACCCACAGGGGTCCCGCGCAATGAGCAGTTCTTC
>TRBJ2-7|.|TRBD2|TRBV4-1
CASSQILAGTYEQYF
TGCGCCAGCAGCCAAATACTAGCGGGGACCTACGAGCAGTACTTC
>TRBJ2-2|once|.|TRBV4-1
CASSQIRLFQNTGELFF
TGCGCCAGCAGCCAAATCAGACTCTTCCAAAACACCGGGGAGCTGTTTTTT
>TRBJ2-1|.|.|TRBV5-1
CASSLVPGTYNEQFF
TGCGCCAGCAGCTTGGTTCCGGGGACCTACAATGAGCAGTTCTTC
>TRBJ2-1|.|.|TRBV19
CATLRGVPYNEQFF
TGTGCCACTTTGCGCGGGGTTCCTTACAATGAGCAGTTCTTC
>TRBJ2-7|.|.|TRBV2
CASSEERISYEQYF
TGTGCCAGCAGTGAGGAGCGGATCTCCTACGAGCAGTACTTC
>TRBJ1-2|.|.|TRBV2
CASSEIVNYGYTF
TGTGCCAGCAGTGAAATCGTTAACTATGGCTACACCTTC
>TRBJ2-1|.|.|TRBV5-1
CASSPKSSGPGEQFF
TGCGCCAGCAGCCCGAAAAGTAGCGGCCCGGGTGAGCAGTTCTTC
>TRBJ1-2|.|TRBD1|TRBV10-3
CATGDRENYGYTF
TGTGCCACGGGGGACAGGGAAAACTATGGCTACACCTTC